This is a list of T cell receptor beta chains from one sample in a study of T cell responses to AZD1222 COVID-19 vaccine. Libraries were prepared by immunoSEQ multiplex PCR; TCRdb keeps only in-frame clonotypes and omits some of them. This table holds around 120,000 clones, roughly 93% found once. Sequencing was performed on peripheral blood, taken on day 0 of AZD1222 vaccination. The origin of the receptors is an adult in good health. The CDR3 runs from the conserved cysteine through the conserved F or W. The order of the fields is J gene, D gene, V gene, clone size, CDR3 length, CDR3 DNA, CDR3 protein. The D gene is left open where the match is weak. For some rows the clone size is stated as once, few or many, or as a class when expanded; others skip it.

J gene: TRBJ1-5; D gene: TRBD1; V gene: TRBV28; clone size: -; CDR3 length: 14; CDR3 DNA: TGTGCCAGCAGTGTACAGGGGGTCGGGCAGCCCCAGCATTTT; CDR3 protein: CASSVQGVGQPQHF
J gene: TRBJ2-7; D gene: -; V gene: TRBV18; clone size: -; CDR3 length: 14; CDR3 DNA: TGTGCCAGCTCAGCCTTTGGTGGAAAGGACGAGCAGTACTTC; CDR3 protein: CASSAFGGKDEQYF
J gene: TRBJ2-3; D gene: -; V gene: TRBV19; clone size: -; CDR3 length: 14; CDR3 DNA: TGTGCCAGTAGGGCCAGCGGGAGCACAGATACGCAGTATTTT; CDR3 protein: CASRASGSTDTQYF
J gene: TRBJ2-1; D gene: TRBD2; V gene: TRBV5-1; clone size: -; CDR3 length: 14; CDR3 DNA: TGCGCCAGCCGACTAGCGGGCCAATACAATGAGCAGTTCTTC; CDR3 protein: CASRLAGQYNEQFF
J gene: TRBJ2-7; D gene: -; V gene: TRBV21-1; clone size: -; CDR3 length: 15; CDR3 DNA: TGTGCCAGCAGTACTAGCGGGAGTGTCGTGAACGAGCAGTACTTC; CDR3 protein: CASSTSGSVVNEQYF
J gene: TRBJ2-2; D gene: TRBD1; V gene: TRBV11-2; clone size: -; CDR3 length: 15; CDR3 DNA: TGTGCCAGCAGCTTAGGGACAGGACCTGTGGGGGAGCTGTTTTTT; CDR3 protein: CASSLGTGPVGELFF
J gene: TRBJ1-3; D gene: TRBD1; V gene: TRBV5-6; clone size: -; CDR3 length: 16; CDR3 DNA: TGTGCCAGCAGCTCCGGGACAGGGGATATTGGAAACACCATATATTTT; CDR3 protein: CASSSGTGDIGNTIYF
J gene: TRBJ2-1; D gene: -; V gene: TRBV9; clone size: -; CDR3 length: 12; CDR3 DNA: TGTGCCAGCAGCCGATCGGGGAATGAGCAGTTCTTC; CDR3 protein: CASSRSGNEQFF
J gene: TRBJ2-7; D gene: TRBD2; V gene: TRBV5-1; clone size: -; CDR3 length: 14; CDR3 DNA: TGCGCCAGCAGCTTTAGCGGGAGCGAGTACGAGCAGTACTTC; CDR3 protein: CASSFSGSEYEQYF
J gene: TRBJ2-7; D gene: -; V gene: TRBV6-5; clone size: -; CDR3 length: 14; CDR3 DNA: TGTGCCAGCAGACTCCGGGACACAACCTACGAGCAGTACTTC; CDR3 protein: CASRLRDTTYEQYF
J gene: TRBJ2-7; D gene: -; V gene: TRBV6-1; clone size: -; CDR3 length: 14; CDR3 DNA: TGTGCCAGCAGTGAGATGGGAAACACCTACGAGCAGTACTTC; CDR3 protein: CASSEMGNTYEQYF
J gene: TRBJ2-5; D gene: -; V gene: TRBV10-3; clone size: -; CDR3 length: 15; CDR3 DNA: TGTGCCATCAGTGACGGGACTTCCTTCCAAGAGACCCAGTACTTC; CDR3 protein: CAISDGTSFQETQYF
J gene: TRBJ2-1; D gene: TRBD1; V gene: TRBV7-2; clone size: -; CDR3 length: 12; CDR3 DNA: TGTGCCAGCAGCCGGACAGGCGGTGAGCAGTTCTTC; CDR3 protein: CASSRTGGEQFF
J gene: TRBJ2-5; D gene: -; V gene: TRBV4-2; clone size: few; CDR3 length: 14; CDR3 DNA: TGTGCCAGCAGCCAAACCGCTATCCAAGAGACCCAGTACTTC; CDR3 protein: CASSQTAIQETQYF
J gene: TRBJ2-1; D gene: TRBD2; V gene: TRBV28; clone size: -; CDR3 length: 17; CDR3 DNA: TGTGCCAGCAGTTTAATCTATCGTCTAGCGGAGGCGAATGAGCAGTTCTTC; CDR3 protein: CASSLIYRLAEANEQFF
J gene: TRBJ1-2; D gene: -; V gene: TRBV5-6; clone size: -; CDR3 length: 14; CDR3 DNA: TGTGCCAGCAGCTTGGCCTTGGGGTACTATGGCTACACCTTC; CDR3 protein: CASSLALGYYGYTF
J gene: TRBJ1-2; D gene: -; V gene: TRBV18; clone size: -; CDR3 length: 13; CDR3 DNA: TGTGCCAGCTCACAACAGGGTGGCTATGGCTACACCTTC; CDR3 protein: CASSQQGGYGYTF
J gene: TRBJ1-2; D gene: TRBD1; V gene: TRBV28; clone size: -; CDR3 length: 14; CDR3 DNA: TGTGCCAGCAGTTCCGGGGGACAGCCTTATGGCTACACCTTC; CDR3 protein: CASSSGGQPYGYTF
J gene: TRBJ1-1; D gene: -; V gene: TRBV11-2; clone size: -; CDR3 length: 17; CDR3 DNA: TGTGCCAGCAGCTTCGGGCCTGGCAGGGGAATTTTCACTGAAGCTTTCTTT; CDR3 protein: CASSFGPGRGIFTEAFF
J gene: TRBJ2-7; D gene: TRBD1; V gene: TRBV19; clone size: -; CDR3 length: 15; CDR3 DNA: TGTGCCAGTAATAGGAGGACAGGGTCTACCTACGAGCAGTACTTC; CDR3 protein: CASNRRTGSTYEQYF
J gene: TRBJ2-1; D gene: TRBD2; V gene: TRBV7-6; clone size: -; CDR3 length: 15; CDR3 DNA: TGTGCCAGCAGCTTAGGACTAGCGGGTGAAAATGAGCAGTTCTTC; CDR3 protein: CASSLGLAGENEQFF
J gene: TRBJ1-3; D gene: -; V gene: TRBV6-6; clone size: -; CDR3 length: 16; CDR3 DNA: TGTGCCAGCACCCCAGTGTGGGGAGCCTCTGGAAACACCATATATTTT; CDR3 protein: CASTPVWGASGNTIYF
J gene: TRBJ1-4; D gene: TRBD1; V gene: TRBV5-4; clone size: -; CDR3 length: 15; CDR3 DNA: TGTGCCAGCAGCAATCCGGACAGGGAGGTTGAAAAACTGTTTTTT; CDR3 protein: CASSNPDREVEKLFF
J gene: TRBJ2-5; D gene: -; V gene: TRBV9; clone size: -; CDR3 length: 15; CDR3 DNA: TGTGCCAGCAGCCCTCCGGGCCATACTAAAGAGACCCAGTACTTC; CDR3 protein: CASSPPGHTKETQYF
J gene: TRBJ1-4; D gene: TRBD1; V gene: TRBV5-1; clone size: -; CDR3 length: 14; CDR3 DNA: TGCGCCAGCAGCGCGGACAGGGGGCGTGAAAAACTGTTTTTT; CDR3 protein: CASSADRGREKLFF
J gene: TRBJ1-1; D gene: -; V gene: TRBV6-5; clone size: once; CDR3 length: 13; CDR3 DNA: TGTGCCAGCACCTACGAGGGTGACACTGAAGCTTTCTTT; CDR3 protein: CASTYEGDTEAFF
J gene: TRBJ2-3; D gene: TRBD1; V gene: TRBV30; clone size: -; CDR3 length: 14; CDR3 DNA: TGTGCCTGGAGTGAGGACAGGGAAGCAGATACGCAGTATTTT; CDR3 protein: CAWSEDREADTQYF
J gene: TRBJ2-1; D gene: -; V gene: TRBV15; clone size: -; CDR3 length: 15; CDR3 DNA: TGTGCCACCAGCAGAGAAGGGACTGGACGCAATGAGCAGTTCTTC; CDR3 protein: CATSREGTGRNEQFF